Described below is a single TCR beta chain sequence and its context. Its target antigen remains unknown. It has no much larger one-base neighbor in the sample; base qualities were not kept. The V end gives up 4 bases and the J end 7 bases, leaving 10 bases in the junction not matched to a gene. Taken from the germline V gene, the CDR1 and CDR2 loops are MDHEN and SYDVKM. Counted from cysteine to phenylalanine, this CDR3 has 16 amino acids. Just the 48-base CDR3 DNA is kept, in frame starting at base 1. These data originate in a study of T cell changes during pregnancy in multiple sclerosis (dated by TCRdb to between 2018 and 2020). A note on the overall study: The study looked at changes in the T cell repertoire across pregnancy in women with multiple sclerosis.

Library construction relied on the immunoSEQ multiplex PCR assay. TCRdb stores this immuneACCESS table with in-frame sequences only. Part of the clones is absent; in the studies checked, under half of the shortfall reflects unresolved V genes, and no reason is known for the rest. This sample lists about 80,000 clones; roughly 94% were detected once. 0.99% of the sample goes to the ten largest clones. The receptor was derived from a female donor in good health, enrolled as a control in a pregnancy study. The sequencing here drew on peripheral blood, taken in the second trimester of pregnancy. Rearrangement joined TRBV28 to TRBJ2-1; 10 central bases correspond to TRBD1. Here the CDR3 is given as CASSSAAGTGENEQFF. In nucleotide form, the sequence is TGTGCCAGCAGTTCTGCGGCCGGGACAGGGGAGAATGAGCAGTTCTTC.